Shown below are 30 T cell receptor beta chains from a single sample sequenced in a study of blood T cell repertoires in COVID-19. Assay: immunoSEQ multiplex PCR; the TCRdb copy retains only in-frame clones and omits some. In the table there are around 200,000 clones, 80% to 90% of which are singletons. Sequenced sample: peripheral blood. The receptor source for this set is a man in his 60s who had recovered from COVID-19.

The gene calls are TRBV5-4 and TRBJ2-7; 13 bases line up with TRBD2. The CDR3 is 16 residues long. With V trimmed by 0 bases and J by 5 bases, 5 bases remained unmatched. Per the germline V gene, CDR1 is SGHNT and CDR2 is YYREEE (reference sequence). The CDR3 DNA follows: TGTGCCAGCAGCTTGGGGACTAGCGGGAGAACTAACGAGCAGTACTTC. This encodes CASSLGTSGRTNEQYF.

This sequence joins TRBV18 and TRBJ2-3, with 7 bases matching TRBD2. This CDR3 has 16 residues. CDR1 is KGHSH and CDR2 is LQKENI in the germline V gene. J gave up 1 base and V 0 bases, and 4 bases lay outside the gene matches. The CDR3 DNA reads TGTGCCAGCTCACCACCTGGCCTAGCGGGCACAGATACGCAGTATTTT. Protein: CASSPPGLAGTDTQYF.

The chain joins TRBV19 to TRBJ1-4; possible D gene TRBD1, 5 bases. The CDR3 is made up of 13 amino acids. The V end lost 7 bases, the J end lost 8 bases, and 14 bases lay between the germline ends. The germline gives CDR1 LNHDA, CDR2 SQIVND (reference sequence). The CDR3 sequence is CASTRGIKEKLFF. CDR3 DNA: TGTGCCAGTACCCGGGGGATCAAGGAAAAACTGTTTTTT.

J is TRBJ1-4 and V is TRBV27; a possible D gene is TRBD1 (6 bases). Germline assignment: CDR1 MNHEY and CDR2 SMNVEV (reference sequence). V was pared by 2 bases and J by 8 bases, with 12 bases between. The CDR3 spans 14 residues. The chain's CDR3 is CASSLLQGGEKLFF. The CDR3 nucleotides are TGTGCCAGCAGTTTACTACAGGGTGGGGAAAAACTGTTTTTT.

This clone was detected once. The chain is built from TRBV5-1 and TRBJ1-1; D is perhaps TRBD1 (6 bases). Trimming pared 0 bases from V and 1 base from J, leaving 7 bases between. CDR1 SGHRS and CDR2 YFSETQ come from the germline V gene. The CDR3 contains 14 residues. CDR3 amino acids: CASSLGGGNTEAFF. In DNA form, the CDR3 reads TGCGCCAGCAGCTTGGGAGGGGGGAACACTGAAGCTTTCTTT.

J is TRBJ2-7 and V is TRBV6-2 or TRBV6-3; TRBD1 might be the D (7 bases). The CDR3 covers 17 residues. The V gene's germline CDR1 is MNHEY and CDR2 SVGEGT. V dropped 2 bases and J dropped 2 bases, with 19 bases sitting between them. CDR3 residues: CASSYPSAGQTTYEQYF. For the CDR3, the DNA is TGTGCCAGCAGTTACCCTAGCGCGGGACAGACTACCTACGAGCAGTACTTC.

The V gene is TRBV30, the J gene TRBJ2-3; the match to TRBD2 covers 9 bases. The germline gives CDR1 GTSNPN, CDR2 SVGIG (reference sequence). The CDR3 is 14 residues long. The V segment lost 5 bases and the J segment 0 bases; nucleotides outside the gene matches: 3. Here the CDR3 DNA reads TGTGCCTGGCGAACTAGCGGGAGCACAGATACGCAGTATTTT. Translating gives CAWRTSGSTDTQYF.

The rearrangement joins TRBV24-1 to TRBJ2-3, with 10 positions matching TRBD1. The CDR3 length is 13 residues. The V gene's germline CDR1 is KGHDR and CDR2 SFDVKD. V trimming: 4 bases; J trimming: 14 bases; junction bases outside the gene matches: 8. This CDR3 is CATSDLPGTGAYF. The CDR3 nucleotides read TGTGCCACCAGTGACCTTCCCGGGACAGGGGCGTATTTT.

The chain has TRBV5-5 and TRBJ1-5, with D unresolved. Per germline, CDR1 SGHKS and CDR2 YYEKEE (reference sequence). Trimming removed 0 bases at V and 3 bases at J, with 13 bases between. CDR3 length: 16 residues. In DNA, the CDR3 is TGTGCCAGCAGCTTGGTTCTGGGAGGTGCCAATCAGCCCCAGCATTTT. Protein sequence: CASSLVLGGANQPQHF.

The rearrangement uses TRBV4-3 and TRBJ2-3; 9 bases line up with TRBD2. Germline V gene data show CDR1 as LGHNA and CDR2 as YSLEER. V trimming: 0 bases; J trimming: 3 bases; junction bases outside the gene matches: 4. CDR3 size: 16 residues. The DNA of the CDR3 is TGCGCCAGCAGCCAAGATGTAGCGGGGGCGACAGATACGCAGTATTTT. The encoded protein is CASSQDVAGATDTQYF.

The rearrangement uses TRBV5-1 and TRBJ2-1; 9 nucleotides align to TRBD2. With V trimmed by 2 bases and J by 6 bases, 12 bases remained unmatched. This CDR3 has 17 amino acids. Germline V gives CDR1 SGHRS, CDR2 YFSETQ. CDR3 sequence (DNA): TGCGCCAGCAGCTTCATCCTGGCGGGAGGGCCCGCCAATGAGCAGTTCTTC. It is translated as CASSFILAGGPANEQFF.

On this clone: The junction departs from germline at one end; a sequencing error may be responsible. The rearrangement links TRBV27 to TRBJ1-2; no firm D call. This CDR3 has 16 amino acids. CDR1 and CDR2 (germline): MNHEY, SMNVEV (reference sequence). The CDR3 loop reads CASSLYGVGENFGYTF. CDR3 DNA sequence: TGTGCCAGCAGTTTATATGGGGTCGGGGAGAACTTTGGCTACACCTTC.

CDR3 nucleotide sequence: TGCAGCGCCGCACTGGGACTAGCGGGGGGGAGCGGGGAGCTGTTTTTT. It yields the protein CSAALGLAGGSGELFF. The chain combines TRBV29-1 with TRBJ2-2; 16 bases align to TRBD2. The CDR3 length is 16 residues. The germline gives CDR1 SQVTM, CDR2 ANQGSEA. V dropped 7 bases and J dropped 7; count of bases not matched to a gene: 9.

CDR3 loop: CASTPPGINGSPLHF. As DNA, the CDR3 is TGTGCCAGCACCCCGCCGGGGATAAATGGTTCACCCCTCCACTTT. V and J are TRBV28 and TRBJ1-6; D remains ambiguous. Trimming removed 7 bases from V and 9 bases from J, with 19 bases in between. The CDR3 has 15 residues. CDR1 is MDHEN, CDR2 SYDVKM, per germline.

The J gene is TRBJ2-1, the V gene TRBV11-3, with a tentative D call TRBD1 (6 bases). CDR1 is SGHNT and CDR2 is YENEEA in the germline V gene. V was pared by 5 bases and J by 10 bases, with 18 bases between. The CDR3 is 14 amino acids. CDR3 sequence: CASSGTTMTGEQFF. The CDR3, as DNA: TGTGCCAGCAGCGGGACAACTATGACGGGCGAGCAGTTCTTC.

There are a few counts of this clone. The chain uses TRBV7-3 and TRBJ2-7, with D perhaps matching TRBD2 (6 bases). Germline CDR1 SGHTA, CDR2 FQGTGA. V was pared by 1 base and J by 2 bases, with 12 bases between. This CDR3 is 15 amino acids long. CDR3 amino acids: CASSLKGGAAYEQYF. CDR3 DNA sequence: TGTGCCAGCAGCTTAAAGGGCGGGGCAGCCTACGAGCAGTACTTC. The entire variable domain, with the rest obtained from reference TRBV7-3 and TRBJ2-7, is as follows: GAGVSQTPSNKVTEKGKYVELRCDPISGHTALYWYRQSLGQGPEFLIYFQGTGAADDSGLPNDRFFAVRPEGSVSTLKIQRTERGDSAVYLCASSLKGGAAYEQYFGPGTRLTVT.

CDR3 region: CASSPGDRKTEAFF. DNA of the CDR3: TGTGCCAGCAGCCCGGGGGACAGGAAAACTGAAGCTTTCTTT. The chain combines TRBV7-9 with TRBJ1-1; 8 nucleotides agree with TRBD1. Germline V gene data show CDR1 as SEHNR and CDR2 as FQNEAQ (reference sequence). The CDR3 runs 14 residues. V lost 5 bases, J lost 5 bases, and 7 bases stayed unmatched.

V usage is TRBV12-3 or TRBV12-4 and J usage is TRBJ2-5, with D possibly TRBD1 on 6 matching bases. V was shortened by 7 bases and J by 1 base, with 10 bases between the two germline ends. The CDR3 loop spans 13 amino acids. CDR3 sequence reads: CASNGQLQETQYF. The CDR3 DNA sequence: TGTGCCAGCAATGGACAGCTCCAAGAGACCCAGTACTTC.

The genes are TRBV4-3 and TRBJ1-2; 10 positions match TRBD1. The CDR3 totals 18 residues. Losses at the gene ends were 1 base for V and 0 bases for J; bases not matched to a gene: 8. In germline, CDR1 is LGHNA, CDR2 YSLEER. CDR3 residues: CASSQGRQGATSNYGYTF. The DNA for the CDR3 is TGCGCCAGCAGCCAAGGGAGACAGGGGGCCACTTCTAACTATGGCTACACCTTC.

This rearrangement joins TRBV7-2 to TRBJ2-7, with D tentatively TRBD2 (6 bases). V dropped 5 bases and J dropped 2 bases, with 13 bases sitting between them. CDR3 length: 14 amino acids. Germline V gene data show CDR1 as SGHTA and CDR2 as FQGNSA. The CDR3 nucleotides are TGTGCCAGCAGCACCCTAGCGCCGACCTACGAGCAGTACTTC. This sequence encodes CASSTLAPTYEQYF.

The gene calls are TRBV7-3 and TRBJ2-1; 8 nucleotides line up with TRBD2. The CDR3 sequence is 15 residues long. Germline V gene data show CDR1 as SGHTA and CDR2 as FQGTGA. The junction had 3 bases not matched to a gene; V was cut back by 2 bases and J by 3 bases. The DNA for the CDR3 is TGTGCCAGCAGCTTACGGCTAGCGGGCTACAATGAGCAGTTCTTC. Amino acid sequence: CASSLRLAGYNEQFF.

CDR3 residues: CASSSFDLNTEAFF. CDR3 DNA: TGTGCCAGCAGTTCTTTCGACTTGAACACTGAAGCTTTCTTT. V gene TRBV6-5 combines with J gene TRBJ1-1, with D unclear. The CDR3 runs 14 residues. CDR1 is MNHEY, CDR2 SVGAGI, per germline. Trimming shortened V by 4 bases and J by 0 bases, and 9 bases separated the two germline ends.

J is TRBJ1-2 and V is TRBV7-3, with 11 positions matching TRBD1. The CDR3 sequence is 15 residues long. V lost 5 bases and J lost 7; bases outside the gene matches: 9. Germline CDR1 reads SGHTA; CDR2 reads FQGTGA. CDR3 DNA sequence: TGTGCCAGCAGCGCAGCGGGACAGGGGGGTCTTGGCTACACCTTC. Its translation: CASSAAGQGGLGYTF. The whole variable domain, remainder taken from reference TRBV7-3 and TRBJ1-2, is GAGVSQTPSNKVTEKGKYVELRCDPISGHTALYWYRQSLGQGPEFLIYFQGTGAADDSGLPNDRFFAVRPEGSVSTLKIQRTERGDSAVYLCASSAAGQGGLGYTFGSGTRLTVV.

V gene TRBV6-5 combines with J gene TRBJ1-1, with 7 bases matching TRBD1. From germline, CDR1 is MNHEY and CDR2 SVGAGI. Trimming cost V 4 bases and J 2 bases; bases outside gene matches: 4. CDR3 length: 14 residues. DNA of the CDR3: TGTGCCAGCAGTTCGGGACAGTCCAACACTGAAGCTTTCTTT. This encodes CASSSGQSNTEAFF.

This clone was seen just once. J is TRBJ2-1 and V is TRBV6-5; 10 bases agree with TRBD2. The CDR3 spans 14 residues. Germline CDR1 MNHEY, CDR2 SVGAGI. V was clipped by 8 bases and J by 7 bases; unmatched bases: 8. In DNA form, the CDR3 reads TGTGCCAGCTCCAGCGGGGGGGCCTTGAATGAGCAGTTCTTC. The encoded protein is CASSSGGALNEQFF.

The chain carries TRBV30 and TRBJ1-5, with a possible D match to TRBD1 (6 bases). Germline V gives CDR1 GTSNPN, CDR2 SVGIG (reference sequence). The CDR3 spans 13 residues. V was shortened by 4 bases and J by 5 bases, with 12 bases between the two germline ends. The DNA of the CDR3 is TGTGCCTGGACTTTAGGGGGGGATCAGCCCCAGCATTTT. Its protein product is CAWTLGGDQPQHF. Combining the CDR3 with reference TRBV30 and TRBJ1-5 gives the whole variable domain SQTIHQWPATLVQPVGSPLSLECTVEGTSNPNLYWYRQAAGRGLQLLFYSVGIGQISSEVPQNLSASRPQDRQFILSSKKLLLSDSGFYLCAWTLGGDQPQHFGDGTRLSIL.

The rearrangement uses TRBV9 and TRBJ1-6; D is uncertain. There are 14 residues in the CDR3. CDR1 and CDR2 from the germline V gene are SGDLS and YYNGEE. The V and J ends lost 3 bases and 8 bases respectively, with 12 bases between them. The CDR3 DNA reads as TGTGCCAGCAGCGCCTTAGGCGGGGATTCACCCCTCCACTTT. It is translated as CASSALGGDSPLHF. Complete variable domain (other parts from reference TRBV9 and TRBJ1-6): DSGVTQTPKHLITATGQRVTLRCSPRSGDLSVYWYQQSLDQGLQFLIQYYNGEERAKGNILERFSAQQFPDLHSELNLSSLELGDSALYFCASSALGGDSPLHFGNGTRLTVT.

V is TRBV7-6 and J is TRBJ2-7, with 12 bases fitting TRBD2. Germline lookup yields CDR1 SGHVS and CDR2 FNYEAQ. Trimming took 1 base from V and 3 from J; bases not matched to a gene: 13. The CDR3 consists of 19 residues. The CDR3 reads CASSLGGASGGAYLYEQYF. The DNA for the CDR3 is TGTGCCAGCAGCTTAGGCGGTGCTAGCGGGGGGGCCTACCTCTACGAGCAGTACTTC.

The chain recombines TRBV9 with TRBJ1-3, with a possible D match to TRBD1 (6 bases). Germline CDR1 SGDLS, CDR2 YYNGEE. V lost 0 bases and J lost 2, with 12 bases in between. The CDR3 is 16 residues long. CDR3 amino acids: CASSVGVQGTGNTIYF. The CDR3 nucleotides read TGTGCCAGCAGCGTAGGAGTGCAGGGGACTGGAAACACCATATATTTT.

This clone was observed a single time. The chain combines TRBV6-2 or TRBV6-3 with TRBJ1-5; D remains ambiguous. Germline V gene lookup returns CDR1 MNHEY and CDR2 SVGEGT. Trimming stripped 2 bases from V and 8 bases from J, with 7 bases between. CDR3 size: 12 residues. CDR3 sequence: CASSYPGKPQHF. The CDR3 DNA reads TGTGCCAGCAGTTACCCGGGAAAGCCCCAGCATTTT.